A selection of T cell receptor beta chains follows, all from one sample in a study of blood T cell repertoires in COVID-19. Sequencing was performed with immunoSEQ multiplex PCR; in TCRdb, only in-frame clones are kept and a portion is missing. The top ten hold 2.3% of the sample, which has 270,000 or so clones, around 90% seen once. Sequencing was carried out using PBMCs or T cells enriched from blood (not recorded which). All receptors come from a woman between 40 and 55 years old with acute COVID-19. Both conserved end residues are part of each CDR3. Fields, in order: J gene, V gene, clone size, D gene, CDR3 protein, CDR3 DNA. The D gene is left open where the match is weak. Clone size appears in some rows only: once, few, many, or a class for an expanded clone.

j_gene: TRBJ2-7
v_gene: TRBV9
abundance: -
d_gene: -
CDR3aa: CASSVAPDGEQYF
CDR3nt: TGTGCCAGCAGCGTAGCCCCCGACGGGGAGCAGTACTTC

j_gene: TRBJ2-7
v_gene: TRBV15
abundance: -
d_gene: TRBD2
CDR3aa: CATSRDGLAGDEQYF
CDR3nt: TGTGCCACCAGCAGAGATGGTCTAGCGGGAGACGAGCAGTACTTC

j_gene: TRBJ2-3
v_gene: TRBV10-3
abundance: -
d_gene: -
CDR3aa: CAIREKGSTDTQYF
CDR3nt: TGTGCCATCAGGGAGAAGGGGAGCACAGATACGCAGTATTTT

j_gene: TRBJ2-1
v_gene: TRBV4-3
abundance: -
d_gene: TRBD2
CDR3aa: CASSQESGGGEQFF
CDR3nt: TGCGCCAGCAGCCAAGAGTCGGGAGGAGGTGAGCAGTTCTTC

j_gene: TRBJ1-1
v_gene: TRBV24-1
abundance: -
d_gene: -
CDR3aa: CATSDLANRVGAFF
CDR3nt: TGTGCCACCAGTGATTTGGCAAACAGGGTAGGGGCTTTCTTT

j_gene: TRBJ2-5
v_gene: TRBV11-2
abundance: -
d_gene: TRBD2
CDR3aa: CASSFGGASGGETQYF
CDR3nt: TGTGCCAGCAGCTTCGGTGGGGCTAGCGGGGGGGAGACCCAGTACTTC

j_gene: TRBJ2-2
v_gene: TRBV24-1
abundance: once
d_gene: TRBD1
CDR3aa: CATGRQGDTGELFF
CDR3nt: TGTGCCACCGGCCGACAGGGGGACACCGGGGAGCTGTTTTTT

j_gene: TRBJ1-2
v_gene: TRBV5-4
abundance: -
d_gene: TRBD1
CDR3aa: CASSPQGASYGYTF
CDR3nt: TGTGCCAGCAGCCCTCAGGGGGCGTCCTATGGCTACACCTTC

j_gene: TRBJ1-2
v_gene: TRBV24-1
abundance: -
d_gene: -
CDR3aa: CATSDLSDSGYTF
CDR3nt: TGTGCCACCAGTGATTTGAGCGACAGCGGCTACACCTTC

j_gene: TRBJ2-7
v_gene: TRBV7-9
abundance: -
d_gene: -
CDR3aa: CASSLAAGGSYEQYF
CDR3nt: TGTGCCAGCAGCTTAGCAGCAGGAGGCTCCTACGAGCAGTACTTC

j_gene: TRBJ1-2
v_gene: TRBV5-1
abundance: -
d_gene: -
CDR3aa: CASGPQGGRGYTF
CDR3nt: TGCGCCAGCGGACCCCAGGGAGGGCGCGGCTACACCTTC

j_gene: TRBJ1-6
v_gene: TRBV19
abundance: -
d_gene: TRBD1
CDR3aa: CASRAVRGHSPLHF
CDR3nt: TGTGCCAGTAGAGCGGTCAGGGGGCATTCACCCCTCCACTTT

j_gene: TRBJ2-1
v_gene: TRBV5-4
abundance: -
d_gene: -
CDR3aa: CASSIQGNEQFF
CDR3nt: TGTGCCAGCAGCATACAGGGAAATGAGCAGTTCTTC

j_gene: TRBJ2-7
v_gene: TRBV7-2
abundance: -
d_gene: TRBD1
CDR3aa: CASSLSGTGLDEQYF
CDR3nt: TGTGCCAGCAGCTTAAGTGGGACAGGTCTGGACGAGCAGTACTTC

j_gene: TRBJ1-3
v_gene: TRBV4-1
abundance: -
d_gene: TRBD1
CDR3aa: CASSQELPGQLYSGNTIYF
CDR3nt: TGCGCCAGCAGCCAAGAGCTTCCGGGACAGCTGTACTCTGGAAACACCATATATTTT

j_gene: TRBJ1-6
v_gene: TRBV19
abundance: -
d_gene: -
CDR3aa: CASSIGGQSPLHF
CDR3nt: TGTGCCAGTAGTATAGGGGGGCAATCACCCCTCCACTTT

j_gene: TRBJ1-2
v_gene: TRBV12-3/TRBV12-4
abundance: -
d_gene: TRBD1
CDR3aa: CASRPTGERGYTF
CDR3nt: TGTGCCAGCAGACCTACAGGGGAACGAGGCTACACCTTC

j_gene: TRBJ2-1
v_gene: TRBV6-5
abundance: -
d_gene: TRBD2
CDR3aa: CASGTGTSYNEQFF
CDR3nt: TGTGCCAGCGGGACCGGGACTAGTTACAATGAGCAGTTCTTC

j_gene: TRBJ2-5
v_gene: TRBV24-1
abundance: -
d_gene: TRBD2
CDR3aa: CATSDSWTSGGQETQYF
CDR3nt: TGTGCCACCAGTGATTCTTGGACTAGCGGGGGACAAGAGACCCAGTACTTC

j_gene: TRBJ1-4
v_gene: TRBV19
abundance: -
d_gene: -
CDR3aa: CASSMRGGLMIEKLFF
CDR3nt: TGTGCCAGTAGTATGAGGGGAGGCTTGATGATCGAAAAACTGTTTTTT

j_gene: TRBJ2-7
v_gene: TRBV7-3
abundance: -
d_gene: -
CDR3aa: CASSSGNEQYF
CDR3nt: TGTGCCAGCAGCTCTGGCAACGAGCAGTACTTC

j_gene: TRBJ1-1
v_gene: TRBV7-8
abundance: -
d_gene: TRBD1
CDR3aa: CASSVGQTNTEAFF
CDR3nt: TGTGCCAGCAGCGTGGGACAGACTAACACTGAAGCTTTCTTT

j_gene: TRBJ2-5
v_gene: TRBV11-3
abundance: -
d_gene: TRBD2
CDR3aa: CASRRTSGQETQYF
CDR3nt: TGTGCCAGCAGACGGACTAGCGGACAAGAGACCCAGTACTTC

j_gene: TRBJ1-2
v_gene: TRBV3-1/TRBV3-2
abundance: -
d_gene: -
CDR3aa: CASSQGGYGYTF
CDR3nt: TGTGCCAGCAGCCAAGGCGGCTACGGCTACACCTTC